This TCR beta chain was recorded in a study of T cells expressing NK-cell markers (dated by TCRdb to 2018 to 2021). A note on the overall study: Three sorted T-cell subsets (CD3+CD56+NKG2C+, CD3+CD56+NKG2C- and CD3+CD56-NKG2C+) from under 10 donors had their TCR beta-chain repertoires profiled. Among the eight sequenced donors, seven were HCMV-seropositive and one was HCMV-seronegative. Randomly selected healthy volunteers, three men and five women, were used as the eight sequenced donors. The libraries were sequenced on Illumina HiSeq 2000/2500, MiSeq or NextSeq, producing 2 x 150 bp reads. What the study reported, not specific to this receptor: In roughly 6 donors, the dominant CD3+CD56+NKG2C+ clonotypes were among the top 10 CD8+ clonotypes and accounted for roughly 1.0-8% of CD8+ T cells. Those dominant clonotypes were again the most abundant among CD3+CD56-NKG2C+ cells in four donors, at about 25-60.1%. Whether the expanded NKG2C-expressing T cell clones were specific for HCMV antigens remained unclear.

CDR1 and CDR2 are read off the germline V gene (reference sequence) as DFQATT and SNEGSKA. Measured from the cysteine to the phenylalanine, the CDR3 is 14 residues long. DNA for this receptor is not on file. The sequencer listed for this sample is Illumina HiSeq 2000. 5'RACE template switching, by which a universal primer site and unique molecular identifiers were added, was used to make TCR beta cDNA libraries. Priming for cDNA synthesis came from the TCR beta constant segment, and two successive PCR amplification steps followed. On the authors' methods: MIGEC handled demultiplexing of the reads and grouping by UMI, while MiTCR was used to assemble and quantify clonotypes. To exclude erroneous sequences, any TCR cDNA sequence not supported by at least two reads was discarded. The tcR package was used for downstream repertoire analysis, with clonotypes matched between fractions based on CDR3 nucleotide sequence plus V segment. VDJmatch was used to annotate antigen specificity against VDJdb, with one amino acid substitution in CDR3 permitted. TCRdb reprocessed the reads and assigns one entry to each CDR3 protein sequence, leaving out DNA. These V and J calls are TCRdb output, not the study's own analysis. This sample's table contains about 460,000 distinct CDR3 sequences. The ten largest clones capture roughly 1.4% of the sample.

HCMV serostatus was determined by detecting HCMV-specific IgG in serum with a commercial ELISA kit. Ficoll density gradient centrifugation was used to isolate peripheral blood mononuclear cells from blood. A remark on this clonotype: Its cognate antigen has yet to be identified.

The rearrangement joined TRBV20-1 to TRBJ2-7; with no DNA, the TCRdb D assignment of TRBD2 cannot be verified. The receptor was derived from a woman aged 45-59 years in good health. Donor details come from another sample of the same person, matched by shared clones. The sequenced sample was blood T cells: a sorted CD56 or NKG2C T cell subset, CD4+ or CD8+ T cells, or bulk PBMC T cells (not recorded which). The CDR3 region: CSAREPLATGEQYF.